This is a list of T cell receptor beta chains from one sample in a study of early stage breast cancer tumors. Sequencing used immunoSEQ multiplex PCR; TCRdb keeps in-frame clones, though not all of them. Here the sample spans 6,000 or so clones, approximately 78% being singletons. The sample taken for sequencing was normal breast tissue next to the tumor. These receptors were taken from a person aged 70 to 85 with breast cancer. CDR3s include the opening cysteine and the closing phenylalanine or tryptophan. The order of the fields is D gene, CDR3 length, clone size, V gene, J gene, CDR3 DNA, CDR3 protein. The D gene is left open where the match is weak. Rows give clone size only sometimes, using once, few, many, or a class for an expanded clone.

d_call: TRBD2; cdr3_length: 16; clone_size: .; v_call: TRBV15; j_call: TRBJ2-7; cdr3_nt: TGTGCCACCAGCAGAGTTAGCGGGAAGAGCTCCTACGAGCAGTACTTC; cdr3_aa: CATSRVSGKSSYEQYF
d_call: TRBD2; cdr3_length: 15; clone_size: .; v_call: TRBV9; j_call: TRBJ2-7; cdr3_nt: TGTGCCAGCAGCGTAGACAGCGGGAGCAAGTACGAGCAGTACTTC; cdr3_aa: CASSVDSGSKYEQYF
d_call: TRBD2; cdr3_length: 15; clone_size: few; v_call: TRBV7-2; j_call: TRBJ2-7; cdr3_nt: TGTGCCAGCAGGAATTTAGCGGGAGGGCCCCACGAGCAGTACTTC; cdr3_aa: CASRNLAGGPHEQYF
d_call: .; cdr3_length: 13; clone_size: .; v_call: TRBV10-3; j_call: TRBJ1-2; cdr3_nt: TGTGCCATCAGTGAGGGCGGAAACTATGGCTACACCTTC; cdr3_aa: CAISEGGNYGYTF
d_call: TRBD1; cdr3_length: 16; clone_size: .; v_call: TRBV30; j_call: TRBJ1-2; cdr3_nt: TGTGCCTGTACCCGAACAGGGGGCTTTGGGGAGAATGGCTACACCTTC; cdr3_aa: CACTRTGGFGENGYTF
d_call: TRBD1; cdr3_length: 14; clone_size: .; v_call: TRBV27; j_call: TRBJ2-5; cdr3_nt: TGTGCCAGCAGTTTCCGACAGGGGCGGGAGACCCAGTACTTC; cdr3_aa: CASSFRQGRETQYF
d_call: .; cdr3_length: 13; clone_size: .; v_call: TRBV5-1; j_call: TRBJ1-1; cdr3_nt: TGCGCCAGCAGCCAGACAGATAACACTGAAGCTTTCTTT; cdr3_aa: CASSQTDNTEAFF
d_call: TRBD1; cdr3_length: 14; clone_size: .; v_call: TRBV27; j_call: TRBJ2-7; cdr3_nt: TGTGCCAGCAAAGCCCGACAGGGGGGCTACGAGCAGTACTTC; cdr3_aa: CASKARQGGYEQYF
d_call: .; cdr3_length: 15; clone_size: once; v_call: TRBV15; j_call: TRBJ2-7; cdr3_nt: TGTGCCACCAGCAGAGACGGCAGGGGACCCTACGAGCAGTACTTC; cdr3_aa: CATSRDGRGPYEQYF
d_call: TRBD2; cdr3_length: 16; clone_size: once; v_call: TRBV19; j_call: TRBJ2-1; cdr3_nt: TGTGCCAGTAGTATAAGCGGGGGCCGGGGTTACAATGAGCAGTTCTTC; cdr3_aa: CASSISGGRGYNEQFF
d_call: TRBD1; cdr3_length: 17; clone_size: .; v_call: TRBV11-2; j_call: TRBJ2-7; cdr3_nt: TGTGCCAGCAGCTTAGGCCTAGGTGGGGGACAGGGATCCGAGCAGTACTTC; cdr3_aa: CASSLGLGGGQGSEQYF
d_call: .; cdr3_length: 16; clone_size: .; v_call: TRBV15; j_call: TRBJ1-4; cdr3_nt: TGTGCCACCAGCAGAGATCGGGGGATCTCTAATGAAAAACTGTTTTTT; cdr3_aa: CATSRDRGISNEKLFF
d_call: TRBD1; cdr3_length: 12; clone_size: few; v_call: TRBV19; j_call: TRBJ1-2; cdr3_nt: TGTGCCAGGACAGGGCTTGGCTATGGCTACACCTTC; cdr3_aa: CARTGLGYGYTF
d_call: .; cdr3_length: 14; clone_size: .; v_call: TRBV27; j_call: TRBJ1-1; cdr3_nt: TGTGCCAGCAGTTTATCGCGAGGTGACCTCGAAGCTTTCTTT; cdr3_aa: CASSLSRGDLEAFF
d_call: TRBD2; cdr3_length: 17; clone_size: .; v_call: TRBV11-2; j_call: TRBJ2-7; cdr3_nt: TGTGCCAGCAGCTTAGTGGTAGCGGGGGCTCGCCACCACGAGCAGTACTTC; cdr3_aa: CASSLVVAGARHHEQYF
d_call: .; cdr3_length: 14; clone_size: once; v_call: TRBV2; j_call: TRBJ2-2; cdr3_nt: TGTGCCAGCAGTGGATCACTGATTACCGGGGAGCTGTTTTTT; cdr3_aa: CASSGSLITGELFF
d_call: TRBD2; cdr3_length: 16; clone_size: .; v_call: TRBV7-8; j_call: TRBJ2-3; cdr3_nt: TGTGCCAGCAGCTTAGATCCAGCGGGGAGCACAGATACGCAGTATTTT; cdr3_aa: CASSLDPAGSTDTQYF
d_call: .; cdr3_length: 12; clone_size: .; v_call: TRBV5-4; j_call: TRBJ2-5; cdr3_nt: TGTGCCAGCAGTCCCGGTACGGAGACCCAGTACTTC; cdr3_aa: CASSPGTETQYF
d_call: .; cdr3_length: 16; clone_size: .; v_call: TRBV5-1; j_call: TRBJ2-6; cdr3_nt: TGCGCCAGCAGCTTGGCCGCCGGTTCTGGGGCCAGCGTCCTGACTTTC; cdr3_aa: CASSLAAGSGASVLTF
d_call: .; cdr3_length: 14; clone_size: .; v_call: TRBV6-5; j_call: TRBJ1-2; cdr3_nt: TGTGCCAGCAGTTACTCACAGGGCCTCTATGGCTACACCTTC; cdr3_aa: CASSYSQGLYGYTF
d_call: TRBD1; cdr3_length: 15; clone_size: .; v_call: TRBV10-2; j_call: TRBJ1-6; cdr3_nt: TGCGCCAGCAGTGAGAGGACAGGGCTGAATTCACCCCTCCACTTT; cdr3_aa: CASSERTGLNSPLHF
d_call: .; cdr3_length: 14; clone_size: .; v_call: TRBV19; j_call: TRBJ1-2; cdr3_nt: TGTGCCAGTAGTCCGGGACTCTCCAACTATGGCTACACCTTC; cdr3_aa: CASSPGLSNYGYTF
d_call: .; cdr3_length: 17; clone_size: .; v_call: TRBV7-9; j_call: TRBJ1-3; cdr3_nt: TGTGCCAGCAGCCCAATCCCCAGTACGGCAGCGCGAAACACCATATATTTT; cdr3_aa: CASSPIPSTAARNTIYF